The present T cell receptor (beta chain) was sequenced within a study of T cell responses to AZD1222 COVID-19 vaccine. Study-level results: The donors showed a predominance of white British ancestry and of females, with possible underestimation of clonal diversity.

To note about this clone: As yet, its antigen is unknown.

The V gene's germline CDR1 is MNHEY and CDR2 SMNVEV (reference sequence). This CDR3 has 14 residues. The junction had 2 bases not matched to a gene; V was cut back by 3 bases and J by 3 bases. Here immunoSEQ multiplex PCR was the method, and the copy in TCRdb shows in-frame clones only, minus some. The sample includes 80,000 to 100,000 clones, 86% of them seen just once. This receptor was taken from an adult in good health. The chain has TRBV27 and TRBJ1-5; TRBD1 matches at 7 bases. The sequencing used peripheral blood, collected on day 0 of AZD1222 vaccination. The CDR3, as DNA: TGTGCCAGCAGTTTGACAGGGTTCAATCAGCCCCAGCATTTT. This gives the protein CASSLTGFNQPQHF.